This TCR beta chain was found in a study of T cells in Graves' hyperthyroidism and ophthalmopathy. The V gene's germline CDR1 is SGDLS and CDR2 YYNGEE. CDR3 size: 15 residues. The V and J ends lost 0 bases and 3 bases respectively, with 12 bases between them. This clonotype was counted between two and nine times. Amplification of TCR beta CDR3 regions used RNA as the template. First-round RT-PCR of the TCR CDR3 relied on the HTBI primer set. MiXCR, run by TCRdb on the multiplex PCR reads, gives a single entry per CDR3 protein. The repertoire has 350,000 to 500,000 distinct CDR3 sequences, about 13% of them found once; the top ten carry 5% to 6.5%. The PBMCs were sourced from fresh peripheral blood (about 10 ml).

This clonotype originated in a woman between 18 and 30 years old with Graves' hyperthyroidism. The sequencing input was blood. The chain uses TRBV9 and TRBJ1-1; possible D gene TRBD1, 5 bases. CDR3 in amino acids: CASSVALGGDTEAFF. The DNA for the CDR3 is TGTGCCAGCAGCGTAGCTCTGGGGGGGGACACTGAAGCTTTCTTT.